This T cell receptor (beta chain) derives from a study of blood T cell repertoires in COVID-19. Study details: Sites in the United States, Italy and Spain provided acute and convalescent COVID-19 samples. The analysed material was cDNA or gDNA that came from T cells, B-cell-depleted T cells, or PBMCs.

The authors' processing: Nucleated cell number was recorded as an estimate derived from reference gene primer amplification. The assay was immunoSEQ multiplex PCR, and TCRdb's table has in-frame clones only and misses some. V, J and clone size reflect that table, while D and trimming were determined from the DNA. The sample lists tens of thousands of clones; more than 70% were seen once. The CDR3 sequence is 13 residues long. Germline V gene data show CDR1 as LNHNV and CDR2 as YYDKDF (reference sequence). Trimming took off 5 bases at V and 0 bases at J, with 7 bases between the two ends. Sequenced material: peripheral blood. The chain carries TRBV15 and TRBJ1-1; D unresolved. This clonotype was sampled from a man aged 70-80 years with acute or convalescent COVID-19. CDR3 bases: TGTGCCACCAGCCCAAACATGAACACTGAAGCTTTCTTT. It yields the protein CATSPNMNTEAFF. The entire variable domain, with the rest obtained from reference TRBV15 and TRBJ1-1, is as follows: DAMVIQNPRYQVTQFGKPVTLSCSQTLNHNVMYWYQQKSSQAPKLLFHYYDKDFNNEADTPDNFQSRRPNTSFCFLDIRSPGLGDTAMYLCATSPNMNTEAFFGQGTRLTVV.